This T cell receptor beta chain came from a study of blood T cell repertoires in COVID-19. Sequencing was performed with immunoSEQ multiplex PCR; in TCRdb, only in-frame clones are kept and a portion is missing. The sample lists some 47,000 clones, 90% seen once, with over 4% in the top ten. In germline, CDR1 is MNHEY, CDR2 SVGEGT. Trimming took 4 bases from V and 0 from J; bases not matched to a gene: 12. This CDR3 spans 18 amino acids. The chain couples TRBV6-2 or TRBV6-3 to TRBJ2-3, with 8 bases fitting TRBD2. Sequencing was carried out using peripheral blood. This TCR derives from an older man with acute or convalescent COVID-19. CDR3 protein: CASSSRGAGAASTDTQYF. The CDR3 coding sequence is TGTGCCAGCAGTTCCCGCGGAGCGGGGGCCGCTAGCACAGATACGCAGTATTTT.